A single sample gave rise to the 14 T cell receptor beta chains below, sequenced in a study of neurological immune-mediated disorders. MiXCR, applied by TCRdb to the 5' RACE reads, yields one record per CDR3 protein. The data show tens of thousands of distinct CDR3 sequences, 13% seen once. Time point: longitudinal time-point 2. The sequenced material came from PBMCs. Source of these receptors: a female donor with HTLV-1-associated myelopathy (HAM/TSP).

This clonotype was counted ten times or more. This rearrangement joins TRBV28 to TRBJ2-7; 7 bases line up with TRBD1. V lost 7 bases and J lost 4; bases outside the gene matches: 22. Germline values: CDR1 MDHEN, CDR2 SYDVKM. The length of the CDR3 is 18 residues. CDR3 coding DNA: TGTGCCAGCATATCGTCAACACGTTGGCACAGGGGTGAGTACGAGCAGTACTTC. It codes for CASISSTRWHRGEYEQYF.

This clonotype was recorded many times. The gene calls are TRBV5-1 and TRBJ2-1; 13 bases line up with TRBD2. Germline V gives CDR1 SGHRS, CDR2 YFSETQ. J lost 6 bases, V lost 3 bases, and 3 bases had no gene match. The CDR3 sequence is 15 residues long. The CDR3 sequence is CASSWGTSGANEQFF. DNA for the CDR3: TGCGCCAGCAGCTGGGGGACTAGCGGGGCCAATGAGCAGTTCTTC.

This sequence joins TRBV18 and TRBJ1-2, with 7 bases that match TRBD1. Losses at the gene ends were 5 bases for V and 3 bases for J; bases not matched to a gene: 9. This CDR3 comprises 15 residues. Germline V gene lookup returns CDR1 KGHSH and CDR2 LQKENI. In nucleotides, the CDR3 is TGTGCCAGCTCAGTCCAACAGGGGTATGACTATGGCTACACCTTC. Protein: CASSVQQGYDYGYTF.

V usage is TRBV6-6 and J usage is TRBJ1-4; D is uncertain. CDR3 length equals 11 residues. Germline assignment: CDR1 MNHNY and CDR2 SVGAGI (reference sequence). V lost 6 bases and J 8 bases, leaving 7 bases between the germline ends. CDR3 protein: CASRAREKLFF. CDR3 DNA sequence: TGTGCCAGCAGGGCCCGGGAAAAACTGTTTTTT.

In its sample, this clonotype is medium-sized. The chain recombines TRBV28 with TRBJ2-3; 9 positions agree with TRBD1. V gave up 3 bases and J gave up 4 bases; unmatched junction bases: 8. CDR1 is MDHEN, CDR2 SYDVKM, per germline. CDR3 length: 16 amino acids. The CDR3 sequence is CASSFGFGTGSDTQYF. The CDR3 nucleotides are TGTGCCAGCAGTTTCGGATTCGGGACAGGGTCAGATACGCAGTATTTT.

This clonotype has a count of ten or more. This may stem from a read error, because a much larger clone lies one nucleotide away. The rearrangement uses TRBV9 and TRBJ2-3, with D possibly being TRBD1 (5 bases). CDR3 length: 16 amino acids. Germline V lookup: CDR1 SGDLS, CDR2 YYNGEE. This chain's CDR3 is CVSSVRQTFGTDTQYF. The CDR3 DNA sequence: TGTGTCAGCAGCGTCAGACAGACGTTCGGCACAGATACGCAGTATTTT.

Concerning this clonotype: It is likely a read error, because the conserved phenylalanine at the end of the CDR3 is missing. The CDR3 protein is CASSVGSGIGANVLTL. The CDR3 nucleotides read TGTGCCAGCAGCGTTGGATCAGGGATTGGGGCCAACGTCCTGACTTTA. V gene TRBV9 combines with J gene TRBJ2-6; D may be TRBD1 (5 bases). There are 16 residues in the CDR3. CDR1 SGDLS and CDR2 YYNGEE come from the germline V gene. V was shortened by 2 bases and J by 3 bases, with 12 bases between the two germline ends.

This clonotype was counted at least ten times. V gene TRBV20-1 combines with J gene TRBJ2-3; weak D call: TRBD2 (6 bases). The CDR3 runs to 14 residues. V was trimmed by 5 bases and J by 3 bases, leaving 15 bases between them. In germline, CDR1 is DFQATT, CDR2 SNEGSKA (reference sequence). CDR3 region: CSAPPRGGTDTQYF. DNA for the CDR3: TGCAGTGCTCCCCCCCGTGGGGGGACAGATACGCAGTATTTT.

This clonotype was found many times. This chain joins TRBV5-1 and TRBJ2-2, with D perhaps assigned TRBD1 or TRBD2 (5 bases each). The CDR3 is 12 amino acids. With 4 bases removed from V and 7 bases from J, the gap between germline ends came to 8 bases. Germline V gene lookup returns CDR1 SGHRS and CDR2 YFSETQ. The CDR3 is CASSRDGGELFF. In nucleotides, the CDR3 is TGCGCCAGCAGCAGGGACGGCGGGGAGCTGTTTTTT.

This clonotype was counted ten times or more. A read error may be the cause here, since a much bigger clone is one base away. This chain connects TRBV7-8 to TRBJ2-7; D gene unclear. The CDR3 loop spans 11 amino acids. V was pared by 4 bases and J by 2 bases, with 3 bases between. Germline V CDR1 and CDR2: SGHVS, FQNEAQ. CDR3 DNA: TGTGCCAGCAGCTCCGCCTACGAGCAGTACTTC. As protein: CASSSAYEQYF. Combining the CDR3 with reference TRBV7-8 and TRBJ2-7 gives the whole variable domain GAGVSQSPRYKVAKRGQDVALRCDPISGHVSLFWYQQALGQGPEFLTYFQNEAQLDKSGLPSDRFFAERPEGSVSTLKIQRTQQEDSAVYLCASSSAYEQYFGPGTRLTVT.

This clonotype was observed many times. The junction does not match germline at one end; this may be a read error. This chain connects TRBV9 to TRBJ2-5, with D unclear. Germline V gives CDR1 SGDLS, CDR2 YYNGEE. The length of the CDR3 is 13 residues. CDR3 coding DNA: TGCGCCAGCAGTGCAGGCAGCCAAGAGACCCAGTACTTC. Protein product: CASSAGSQETQYF. Full variable domain (rest looked up from reference TRBV9 and TRBJ2-5): DSGVTQTPKHLITATGQRVTLRCSPRSGDLSVYWYQQSLDQGLQFLIQYYNGEERAKGNILERFSAQQFPDLHSELNLSSLELGDSALYFCASSAGSQETQYFGPGTRLLVL.

This clonotype occurred many times. The V call is TRBV9, the J call TRBJ2-7; TRBD2 is a possible D gene (6 bases). The CDR3 totals 14 residues. V lost 0 bases and J lost 3, with 10 bases in between. The germline V gene encodes CDR1 SGDLS and CDR2 YYNGEE. The CDR3, as DNA: TGTGCCAGCAGCGTAGGTAGCGGTGGCTACGAGCAGTACTTC. It translates to CASSVGSGGYEQYF.

The sample holds many counts of this clonotype. The chain links TRBV20-1 to TRBJ1-6, with 7 bases matching TRBD1. The CDR3 has 16 residues. The V gene end was trimmed by 1 base and the J gene end by 7 bases; junction bases not matched to a gene: 10. Germline V gene data show CDR1 as DFQATT and CDR2 as SNEGSKA (reference sequence). CDR3 nucleotides: TGCAGTGCTAGAGGACAGGGCTTCCCACTCAATTCACCCCTCCACTTT. Its translation is CSARGQGFPLNSPLHF.

This clonotype was seen at least ten times. This rearrangement joins TRBV9 to TRBJ2-5; a weak D match, TRBD2 (5 bases). The V and J ends lost 4 bases and 4 bases respectively, with 17 bases between them. The germline V gene has CDR1 SGDLS and CDR2 YYNGEE. There are 15 residues in the CDR3. The CDR3 spells CASSFGLGWGETQYF. DNA for the CDR3: TGTGCCAGCAGCTTTGGACTCGGGTGGGGAGAGACCCAGTACTTC.